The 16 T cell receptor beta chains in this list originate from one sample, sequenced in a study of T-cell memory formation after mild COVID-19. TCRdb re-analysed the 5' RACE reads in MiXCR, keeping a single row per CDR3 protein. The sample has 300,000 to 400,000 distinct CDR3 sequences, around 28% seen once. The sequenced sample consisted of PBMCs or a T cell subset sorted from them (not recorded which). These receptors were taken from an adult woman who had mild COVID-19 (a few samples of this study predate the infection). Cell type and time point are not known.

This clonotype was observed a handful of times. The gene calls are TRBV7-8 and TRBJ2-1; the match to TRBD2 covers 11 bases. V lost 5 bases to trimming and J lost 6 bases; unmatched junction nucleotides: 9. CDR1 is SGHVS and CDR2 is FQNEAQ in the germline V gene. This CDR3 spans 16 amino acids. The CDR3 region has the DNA TGTGCCAGCAGCCTGTATAGCGGGGGGGCTTTCAATGAGCAGTTCTTC. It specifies CASSLYSGGAFNEQFF.

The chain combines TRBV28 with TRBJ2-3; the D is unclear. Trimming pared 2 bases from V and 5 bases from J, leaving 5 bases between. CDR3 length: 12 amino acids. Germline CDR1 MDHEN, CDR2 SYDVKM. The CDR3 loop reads CASSLIKDTQYF. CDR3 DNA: TGTGCCAGCAGTTTAATCAAAGATACGCAGTATTTT.

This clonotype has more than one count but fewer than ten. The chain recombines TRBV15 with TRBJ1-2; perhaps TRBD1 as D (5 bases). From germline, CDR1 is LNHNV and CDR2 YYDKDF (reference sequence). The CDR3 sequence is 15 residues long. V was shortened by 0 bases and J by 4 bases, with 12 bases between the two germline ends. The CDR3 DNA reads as TGTGCCACCAGCAGAGAAGGGACGGAGGTCTATGGCTACACCTTC. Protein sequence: CATSREGTEVYGYTF.

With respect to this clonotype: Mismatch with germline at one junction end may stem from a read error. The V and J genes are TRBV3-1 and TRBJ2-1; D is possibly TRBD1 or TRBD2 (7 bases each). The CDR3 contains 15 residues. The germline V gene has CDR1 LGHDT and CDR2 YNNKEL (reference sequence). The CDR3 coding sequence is TGTGCCAGCAGCCAAGGCAGGGGGGACTACGATGAGCAGTTCTTC. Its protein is CASSQGRGDYDEQFF.

In DNA, the CDR3 is TGTGCCAGCAAACGGGACTCCTATGGCTACACCTTC. Its protein product is CASKRDSYGYTF. This rearrangement joins TRBV2 to TRBJ1-2; D is possibly TRBD1 (5 bases). From germline, CDR1 is SNHLY and CDR2 FYNNEI. The CDR3 has 12 residues. V lost 7 bases and J 4 bases, leaving 10 bases between the germline ends.

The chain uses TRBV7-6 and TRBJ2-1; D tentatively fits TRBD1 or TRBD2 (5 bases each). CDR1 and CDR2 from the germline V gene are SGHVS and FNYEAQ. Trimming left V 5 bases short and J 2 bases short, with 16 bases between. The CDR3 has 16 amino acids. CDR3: CASSPEGTRTYNEQFF. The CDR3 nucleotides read TGTGCCAGCAGCCCAGAGGGGACCCGCACCTACAATGAGCAGTTCTTC.

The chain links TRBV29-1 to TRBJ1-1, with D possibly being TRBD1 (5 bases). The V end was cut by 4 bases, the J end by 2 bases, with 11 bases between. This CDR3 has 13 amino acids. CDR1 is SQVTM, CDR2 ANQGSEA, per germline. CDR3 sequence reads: CSVGKGVNTEAFF. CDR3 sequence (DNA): TGCAGCGTTGGGAAAGGGGTTAACACTGAAGCTTTCTTT.

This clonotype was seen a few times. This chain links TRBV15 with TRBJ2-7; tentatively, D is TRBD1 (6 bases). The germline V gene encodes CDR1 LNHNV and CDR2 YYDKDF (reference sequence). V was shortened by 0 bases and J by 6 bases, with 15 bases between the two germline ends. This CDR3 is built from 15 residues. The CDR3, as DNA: TGTGCCACCAGCAGAGATCCGGGACATAAAACCGAGCAGTACTTC. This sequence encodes CATSRDPGHKTEQYF.

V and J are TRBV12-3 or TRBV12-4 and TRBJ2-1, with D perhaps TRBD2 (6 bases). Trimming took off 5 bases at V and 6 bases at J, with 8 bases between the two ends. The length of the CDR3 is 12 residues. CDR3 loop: CASSRDSNEQFF. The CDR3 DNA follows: TGTGCCAGCAGTAGGGACTCCAATGAGCAGTTCTTC.

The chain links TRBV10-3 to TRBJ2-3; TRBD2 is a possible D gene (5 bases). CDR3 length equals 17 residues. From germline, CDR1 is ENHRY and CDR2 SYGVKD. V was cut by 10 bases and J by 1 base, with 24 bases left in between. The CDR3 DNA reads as TGTGCCACTAGAGGTACTGAGGGCGCCCGACGCACAGATACGCAGTATTTT. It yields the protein CATRGTEGARRTDTQYF.

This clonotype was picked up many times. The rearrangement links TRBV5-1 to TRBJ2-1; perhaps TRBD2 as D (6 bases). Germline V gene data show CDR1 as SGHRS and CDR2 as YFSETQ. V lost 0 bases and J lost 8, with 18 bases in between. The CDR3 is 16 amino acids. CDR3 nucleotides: TGCGCCAGCAGCTTGGAATTGACTAGTTATGTAGATGAGCAGTTCTTC. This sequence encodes CASSLELTSYVDEQFF.

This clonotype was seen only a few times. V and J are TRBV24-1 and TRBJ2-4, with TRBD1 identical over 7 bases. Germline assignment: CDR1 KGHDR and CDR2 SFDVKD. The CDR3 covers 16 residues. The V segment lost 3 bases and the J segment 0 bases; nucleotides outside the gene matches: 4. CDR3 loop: CATSDPRTGAKNIQYF. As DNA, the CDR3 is TGTGCCACCAGTGATCCACGGACAGGAGCCAAAAACATTCAGTACTTC.

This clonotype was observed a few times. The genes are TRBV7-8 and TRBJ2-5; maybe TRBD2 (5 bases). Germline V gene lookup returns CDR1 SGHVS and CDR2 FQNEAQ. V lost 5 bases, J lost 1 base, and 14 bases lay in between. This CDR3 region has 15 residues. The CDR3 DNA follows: TGTGCCAGCAGCACAACCCCGGGGTTCCAAGAGACCCAGTACTTC. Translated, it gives CASSTTPGFQETQYF.

The CDR3 nucleotides are TGTGCCAGCAGCCGGACGGAGAATGAGTGGCCTGGCTATGGCTACACCTTC. As protein: CASSRTENEWPGYGYTF. The gene calls are TRBV5-6 and TRBJ1-2; unclear D gene. This CDR3 is built from 17 residues. V was pared by 4 bases and J by 4 bases, with 23 bases between. Germline V lookup: CDR1 SGHDT, CDR2 YYEEEE.

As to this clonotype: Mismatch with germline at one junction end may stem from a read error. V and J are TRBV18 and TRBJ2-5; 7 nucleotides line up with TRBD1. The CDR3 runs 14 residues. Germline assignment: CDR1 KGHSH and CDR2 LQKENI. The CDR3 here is CASSPQGIQETQYF. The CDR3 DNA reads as TGTGCAAGCTCACCACAGGGGATTCAAGAGACCCAGTACTTC.

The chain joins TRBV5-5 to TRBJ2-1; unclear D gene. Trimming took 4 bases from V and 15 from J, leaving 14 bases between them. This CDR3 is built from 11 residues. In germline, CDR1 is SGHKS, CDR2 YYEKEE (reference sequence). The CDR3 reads CASSVNSLGFF. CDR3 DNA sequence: TGTGCCAGCAGCGTGAACAGCCTAGGGTTCTTC.